Below are 16 T cell receptor beta chains sequenced from a single sample in a study of Ad26.COV2.S vaccination and SARS-CoV-2 variants. Assay used: immunoSEQ multiplex PCR; TCRdb lists only in-frame clones, some missing. The data show more than 120,000 clones, 70% to 90% seen once. Sequences were derived from peripheral blood, sampled after recovery from COVID-19. These receptors were obtained from a human donor who had recovered from COVID-19.

The chain has TRBV5-5 and TRBJ1-4; no clear D gene. V was pared by 0 bases and J by 4 bases, with 7 bases between. CDR3 length: 14 residues. Germline V CDR1 and CDR2: SGHKS, YYEKEE (reference sequence). The CDR3 reads CASSLDRINEKLFF. CDR3 sequence (DNA): TGTGCCAGCAGCTTGGACAGAATTAATGAAAAACTGTTTTTT.

As concerns this clone: Other DNA sequences in this sample translate to the same CDR3. The chain carries TRBV29-1 and TRBJ1-2; tentative D call: TRBD1 (5 bases). Germline assignment: CDR1 SQVTM and CDR2 ANQGSEA. This CDR3 comprises 17 residues. Trimming stripped 3 bases from V and 1 base from J, with 21 bases between. CDR3 nucleotide sequence: TGCAGCGTTGATTTGGGACTCTCCCACACACATAACTATGGCTACACCTTC. It specifies CSVDLGLSHTHNYGYTF.

V usage is TRBV5-4 and J usage is TRBJ1-1; the match to TRBD1 covers 8 bases. After removal of 0 bases from V and 2 bases from J, the junction contained 3 bases not matched to a gene. CDR1 and CDR2 (germline): SGHNT, YYREEE (reference sequence). The CDR3 contains 15 residues. CDR3 nucleotides: TGTGCCAGCAGCTTGGGAGGACAGGGTAACACTGAAGCTTTCTTT. This encodes CASSLGGQGNTEAFF.

The V gene is TRBV19, the J gene TRBJ1-2; unclear D gene. This CDR3 contains 13 residues. Trimming removed 5 bases at V and 2 bases at J, with 9 bases between. Germline V lookup: CDR1 LNHDA, CDR2 SQIVND (reference sequence). Written as DNA, the CDR3 is TGTGCCAGTAGTCCCGGGATCAACTATGGCTACACCTTC. Translated, it gives CASSPGINYGYTF.

This chain links TRBV6-5 with TRBJ2-5; weak D call: TRBD1 (5 bases). The germline V gene encodes CDR1 MNHEY and CDR2 SVGAGI. The germline V and J ends were trimmed by 4 bases and 1 base, with 13 bases remaining between them. This CDR3 has 15 residues. As DNA, the CDR3 is TGTGCCAGCAGTTTTCAGGTCAGGGTCCAAGAGACCCAGTACTTC. Its protein product is CASSFQVRVQETQYF.

This sequence joins TRBV11-2 and TRBJ2-7; the D gene is possibly TRBD2 (5 bases). Trimming removed 5 bases from V and 0 bases from J, with 8 bases in between. The CDR3 consists of 13 residues. Per the germline V gene, CDR1 is SGHAT and CDR2 is FQNNGV. CDR3 DNA sequence: TGTGCCAGCAGCCCGGGGAACTCCTACGAGCAGTACTTC. It codes for CASSPGNSYEQYF.

This clone turned up a few times. The rearrangement joins TRBV30 to TRBJ2-7, with a weak D call TRBD2 (6 bases). Trimming shortened V by 7 bases and J by 0 bases, and 16 bases separated the two germline ends. CDR3 length: 14 residues. Germline-derived CDR1 and CDR2 are GTSNPN and SVGIG (reference sequence). CDR3 sequence: CASMGGRSSYEQYF. The CDR3 nucleotides are TGTGCCTCTATGGGGGGACGGAGCTCCTACGAGCAGTACTTC.

This clone appeared once. The gene calls are TRBV7-2 and TRBJ2-1; tentatively, D is TRBD2 (7 bases). The V end was cut by 8 bases, the J end by 7 bases, with 15 bases between. The germline gives CDR1 SGHTA, CDR2 FQGNSA. The CDR3 contains 13 residues. CDR3 nucleotides: TGTGCCAGCGGGGGGGCGTTCGAGAATGAGCAGTTCTTC. Its protein is CASGGAFENEQFF.

This chain connects TRBV3-1 (or the pseudogene TRBV3-2) to TRBJ1-5; possibly TRBD1 for D (5 bases). The CDR3 is 17 residues long. Germline CDR1 and CDR2: LGHDT and YNNKEL (reference sequence). The V end was cut by 1 base, the J end by 2 bases, with 15 bases between. The CDR3 DNA follows: TGTGCCAGCAGCCAAGGGGTAGAAGGGGTTCGCAATCAGCCCCAGCATTTT. This translates into CASSQGVEGVRNQPQHF.

This rearrangement joins TRBV3-1 (or the pseudogene TRBV3-2) to TRBJ2-5; D uncertain. The CDR3 is 14 residues long. In germline, CDR1 is LGHDT, CDR2 YNNKEL (reference sequence). Trimming took off 1 base at V and 4 bases at J, with 10 bases between the two ends. CDR3 nucleotide sequence: TGTGCCAGCAGCCAAGGAAGCATAACAGAGACCCAGTACTTC. Translating it yields CASSQGSITETQYF.

This chain joins TRBV11-3 and TRBJ2-1; the match to TRBD2 covers 8 bases. V shed 5 bases and J 3 bases; nucleotides not matched to a gene: 9. This CDR3 is built from 16 residues. Germline assignment: CDR1 SGHNT and CDR2 YENEEA. The CDR3 sequence: CASSPGGGGSYNEQFF. The DNA of the CDR3 is TGTGCCAGCAGCCCGGGGGGCGGGGGGAGCTACAATGAGCAGTTCTTC. Full variable domain (outside the CDR3, taken from reference TRBV11-3 and TRBJ2-1): EAGVVQSPRYKIIEKKQPVAFWCNPISGHNTLYWYLQNLGQGPELLIRYENEEAVDDSQLPKDRFSAERLKGVDSTLKIQPAELGDSAVYLCASSPGGGGSYNEQFFGPGTRLTVL.

This rearrangement joins TRBV6-5 to TRBJ1-1, with 8 bases matching TRBD1. The germline V gene has CDR1 MNHEY and CDR2 SVGAGI. V shed 4 bases, J shed 0 bases, and the junction held 7 bases outside the gene matches. The CDR3 extends over 16 amino acids. The CDR3 region has the DNA TGTGCCAGCAGTTTGGACAGGGTGGGGATGAACACTGAAGCTTTCTTT. It specifies CASSLDRVGMNTEAFF.

In this sample, this clone turned up once. The V and J genes are TRBV2 and TRBJ1-3; tentatively, D is TRBD1 (5 bases). The ends were cut back, 4 bases at V and 0 bases at J, with 13 bases in the middle. The CDR3 spans 16 residues. Germline lookup yields CDR1 SNHLY and CDR2 FYNNEI. CDR3 sequence: CASSGQGHLSGNTIYF. The DNA for the CDR3 is TGTGCCAGCAGTGGGCAGGGTCACCTCTCTGGAAACACCATATATTTT.

V gene TRBV9 combines with J gene TRBJ1-2; D ambiguous. Germline CDR1 is SGDLS and CDR2 is YYNGEE. The ends were cut back, 0 bases at V and 7 bases at J, with 22 bases in the middle. The CDR3 spans 17 residues. The DNA for the CDR3 is TGTGCCAGCAGCGTAGGCATCGGGCAGCCGCCGAATTTTGGCTACACCTTC. Protein: CASSVGIGQPPNFGYTF.

J is TRBJ1-2 and V is TRBV28; TRBD1 is a possible D gene (5 bases). The CDR3 has 14 residues. Germline loops: CDR1 MDHEN, CDR2 SYDVKM. V was clipped by 6 bases and J by 5 bases, with 16 bases between them. The CDR3 protein is CASRQGRGTYGYTF. In DNA form, the CDR3 reads TGTGCCAGCAGGCAGGGACGGGGAACTTATGGCTACACCTTC.

The J gene is TRBJ1-2, the V gene TRBV19; TRBD1 is a possible D gene (6 bases). Germline V lookup: CDR1 LNHDA, CDR2 SQIVND (reference sequence). The V end lost 0 bases, the J end lost 8 bases, and 10 bases lay between the germline ends. The length of the CDR3 is 13 residues. The CDR3 loop is CASSIDQGRGYTF. In DNA, the CDR3 is TGTGCCAGTAGTATAGATCAGGGGAGAGGCTACACCTTC.